Following are 2 T cell receptor beta chains from one sample sequenced in a study of T cells in Graves' hyperthyroidism and ophthalmopathy (dated by TCRdb to between 2019 and 2020). The method behind the library was multiplex PCR. Sequencer: Illumina HiSeq 2000. The TCR beta CDR3 regions were amplified from RNA transcripts. A first-round RT-PCR of the TCR CDR3 used the HTBI primer set with the Qiagen OneStep RT-PCR kit. Using fastp trimming at Q25 and MiXCR clonotype assembly, TCRdb reanalyzed the public sequencing data and kept in-frame beta chains. Entries are consolidated by CDR3 protein sequence, retaining the most common genes and DNA. The sample has about 500,000 distinct CDR3 sequences on record, approximately 49% of them singletons. Of the sample, around 47% is held by the ten largest clones. Sequences were obtained from peripheral blood or thyroid tissue (not recorded which). Receptors were obtained from an adult woman with Graves' disease, either hyperthyroidism or ophthalmopathy (not recorded which).

In its sample, this clonotype was seen many times. The chain joins TRBV15 to TRBJ1-3; the D is unclear. V was cut by 0 bases and J by 0 bases, with 6 bases left in between. Germline CDR1 and CDR2: LNHNV and YYDKDF (reference sequence). This CDR3 is built from 15 residues. The CDR3 nucleotides read TGTGCCACCAGCAGAGATTTGAGCTCTGGAAACACCATATATTTT. Translating gives CATSRDLSSGNTIYF.

This clonotype has a handful of counts. This chain joins TRBV9 and TRBJ1-1; the match to TRBD1 covers 8 bases. This CDR3 comprises 14 residues. V gave up 5 bases and J gave up 3 bases; unmatched junction bases: 6. CDR1 is SGDLS and CDR2 is YYNGEE in the germline V gene. The CDR3 reads CASSTGQGHTEAFF. CDR3 sequence (DNA): TGTGCCAGCAGTACTGGACAGGGTCACACTGAAGCTTTCTTT.